These 23 T cell receptor beta chains were all obtained from the same sample, sequenced in a study of blood T cell repertoires in COVID-19. Produced via immunoSEQ multiplex PCR; TCRdb's table is partial and in-frame only. In the table there are around 68,000 clones, 65% to 90% of which are singletons. Sequencing was done on a sample of peripheral blood. These TCRs come from a man aged 80 or over with active COVID-19.

The V and J genes are TRBV4-3 and TRBJ2-5; D is perhaps TRBD2 (7 bases). The CDR3 runs 16 residues. Trimming pared 0 bases from V and 4 bases from J, leaving 15 bases between. Germline CDR1 LGHNA, CDR2 YSLEER. The CDR3 reads CASSQDRYREGETQYF. In nucleotides, the CDR3 is TGCGCCAGCAGCCAAGATAGGTACAGGGAGGGAGAGACCCAGTACTTC.

Note on this clone: Additional DNA sequences in this sample encode the identical CDR3. The chain employs TRBV5-1 and TRBJ2-5; 7 positions agree with TRBD1. V lost 2 bases to trimming and J lost 5 bases; unmatched junction nucleotides: 3. Germline CDR1 is SGHRS and CDR2 is YFSETQ. The CDR3 sequence is 13 residues long. The CDR3 nucleotides read TGCGCCAGCAGCTTTGACAGGGTTGAGACCCAGTACTTC. Amino acid sequence: CASSFDRVETQYF.

This clone was detected only once. The CDR3 sequence: CASSQELGLGTNEQFF. For the CDR3, the DNA is TGCGCCAGCAGCCAAGAATTGGGACTAGGGACGAATGAGCAGTTCTTC. The chain couples TRBV4-3 to TRBJ2-1; the match to TRBD2 covers 8 bases. After removal of 0 bases from V and 7 bases from J, the junction contained 8 bases not matched to a gene. The CDR3 has 16 amino acids. The germline V gene encodes CDR1 LGHNA and CDR2 YSLEER.

The chain combines TRBV11-3 with TRBJ2-1, with D possibly TRBD1 on 6 matching bases. The germline V gene has CDR1 SGHNT and CDR2 YENEEA. The CDR3 extends over 14 amino acids. The V end lost 3 bases, the J end lost 6 bases, and 12 bases lay between the germline ends. For the CDR3, the DNA is TGTGCCAGCAGCTTCGGCAGGGGATTCAATGAGCAGTTCTTC. This translates into CASSFGRGFNEQFF.

This clone was seen only a few times. The rearrangement uses TRBV10-3 and TRBJ2-1; 9 positions agree with TRBD2. CDR3 size: 14 residues. The germline V gene encodes CDR1 ENHRY and CDR2 SYGVKD. The V gene end was trimmed by 3 bases and the J gene end by 8 bases; junction bases not matched to a gene: 5. The CDR3 coding sequence is TGTGCCATCAGTGAAGGCGGGAGGGCCGATGAGCAGTTCTTC. It translates to CAISEGGRADEQFF.

This clone counts as medium-sized (0.01 to 0.1%). The V gene is TRBV3-1 (or the pseudogene TRBV3-2), the J gene TRBJ2-5, with 12 bases that match TRBD1. Per the germline V gene, CDR1 is LGHDT and CDR2 is YNNKEL (reference sequence). This CDR3 is built from 15 residues. V dropped 5 bases and J dropped 5; count of bases not matched to a gene: 6. CDR3 loop: CASSAGTGGLETQYF. The CDR3 DNA is TGTGCCAGCAGCGCCGGGACAGGGGGCTTGGAGACCCAGTACTTC.

This clone was recorded only once. The V gene is TRBV19, the J gene TRBJ1-2; 7 bases line up with TRBD1. J was trimmed by 5 bases and V by 7 bases; bases with no gene match: 10. The CDR3 is made up of 14 amino acids. Germline V gene lookup returns CDR1 LNHDA and CDR2 SQIVND (reference sequence). The CDR3 loop reads CASIGNRGQYGYTF. CDR3 sequence (DNA): TGTGCCAGTATCGGGAACAGGGGTCAGTATGGCTACACCTTC.

The rearrangement joins TRBV5-1 to TRBJ2-6; 7 positions agree with TRBD1. Germline trimming cut 1 base from V and 2 bases from J; bases unmatched to any gene: 3. CDR3 length equals 16 residues. Germline CDR1 and CDR2: SGHRS and YFSETQ. CDR3 DNA: TGCGCCAGCAGCTTGTCTACAGGGGCTGGGGCCAACGTCCTGACTTTC. Its translation is CASSLSTGAGANVLTF. The whole variable domain, filled in from reference TRBV5-1 and TRBJ2-6, reads KAGVTQTPRYLIKTRGQQVTLSCSPISGHRSVSWYQQTPGQGLQFLFEYFSETQRNKGNFPGRFSGRQFSNSRSEMNVSTLELGDSALYLCASSLSTGAGANVLTFGAGSRLTVL.

The V call is TRBV2, the J call TRBJ1-5; tentatively, D is TRBD1 (6 bases). The CDR3 is 19 residues long. Germline V lookup: CDR1 SNHLY, CDR2 FYNNEI. Trimming stripped 4 bases from V and 0 bases from J, with 22 bases between. CDR3 coding DNA: TGTGCCAGCAGTGGCGGGGGGCAGGGGCGACTTTATAGCAATCAGCCCCAGCATTTT. It translates to CASSGGGQGRLYSNQPQHF.

This chain joins TRBV9 and TRBJ2-5, with TRBD1 matching 7 bases. CDR3 length: 14 residues. With V trimmed by 6 bases and J by 10 bases, 15 bases remained unmatched. Germline V CDR1 and CDR2: SGDLS, YYNGEE. The CDR3 nucleotides are TGTGCCAGCACCACAGGGGAAGGCCCTTTGATCCAGTACTTC. Its translation: CASTTGEGPLIQYF.

V gene TRBV7-6 combines with J gene TRBJ1-2, with D perhaps TRBD1 (6 bases). The CDR3 spans 11 residues. The germline V gene encodes CDR1 SGHVS and CDR2 FNYEAQ. Trimming took off 5 bases at V and 8 bases at J, with 9 bases between the two ends. The CDR3 region has the DNA TGTGCCAGCAGCCAGGGGTTCGGCTACACCTTC. Its protein is CASSQGFGYTF.

The J gene is TRBJ1-4, the V gene TRBV6-6, with 9 bases that match TRBD1. V shed 2 bases, J shed 5 bases, and the junction held 0 bases outside the gene matches. This CDR3 comprises 14 residues. Germline assignment: CDR1 MNHNY and CDR2 SVGAGI (reference sequence). The CDR3 bases are TGTGCCAGCAGTTACGGACAGGGGAATGAAAAACTGTTTTTT. Translating gives CASSYGQGNEKLFF.

The chain links TRBV7-2 to TRBJ2-7; no reliable D call. CDR1 SGHTA and CDR2 FQGNSA come from the germline V gene. V lost 4 bases to trimming and J lost 6 bases, with 7 bases between them. The CDR3 runs to 11 residues. The CDR3: CASSSSSEQYF. The CDR3 DNA reads TGTGCCAGCAGCTCTTCCAGCGAGCAGTACTTC.

J is TRBJ2-7 and V is TRBV11-2; TRBD2 is a possible D gene (6 bases). V was pared by 2 bases and J by 2 bases, with 19 bases between. CDR1 and CDR2 (germline): SGHAT, FQNNGV. The CDR3 consists of 17 residues. CDR3 in amino acids: CASSLFLADPLTYEQYF. CDR3 in DNA: TGTGCCAGCAGCTTATTTTTAGCGGACCCTCTTACCTACGAGCAGTACTTC.

This clone appeared a few times. The J gene is TRBJ1-1, the V gene TRBV6-2 or TRBV6-3; 10 bases agree with TRBD1. Germline CDR1 reads MNHEY; CDR2 reads SVGEGT. The CDR3 runs to 17 residues. Trimming removed 5 bases from V and 2 bases from J; junction bases left unmatched: 11. The CDR3 sequence: CASSPRDRGATNTEAFF. For the CDR3, the DNA is TGTGCCAGCAGTCCCCGGGACAGGGGCGCCACCAACACTGAAGCTTTCTTT.

The J gene is TRBJ2-1, the V gene TRBV7-2, with D perhaps matching TRBD1 (5 bases). V lost 4 bases and J lost 7, with 11 bases in between. This CDR3 comprises 13 residues. Germline V gene sequence: CDR1 SGHTA, CDR2 FQGNSA. The DNA of the CDR3 is TGTGCCAGCAGCTCCAGGGTGGGTAATGAGCAGTTCTTC. It is translated as CASSSRVGNEQFF.

In this sample, this clone turned up once. The CDR3 DNA reads TGCAGCCTACCCTGGGGGGGTGAGCAGTTCTTC. This translates into CSLPWGGEQFF. The V call is TRBV29-1, the J call TRBJ2-1; TRBD2 matches at 7 bases. V dropped 8 bases and J dropped 9; count of bases not matched to a gene: 7. CDR3 length: 11 residues. Germline V lookup: CDR1 SQVTM, CDR2 ANQGSEA.

The rearrangement joins TRBV19 to TRBJ2-3; TRBD2 aligns across 7 bases. Germline V gives CDR1 LNHDA, CDR2 SQIVND (reference sequence). Trimming removed 7 bases from V and 4 bases from J; junction bases left unmatched: 2. This CDR3 spans 12 amino acids. The CDR3 region is CASTGGADTQYF. The CDR3 nucleotides are TGTGCCAGTACTGGGGGGGCAGATACGCAGTATTTT.

J is TRBJ1-6 and V is TRBV3-1 (or the pseudogene TRBV3-2); 7 bases are a match to TRBD1. Losses at the gene ends were 4 bases for V and 6 bases for J; bases not matched to a gene: 9. The CDR3 is 16 residues long. Germline V gene data show CDR1 as LGHDT and CDR2 as YNNKEL (reference sequence). The CDR3 sequence is CASSPKAGGGNSPLHF. The CDR3 nucleotides are TGTGCCAGCAGCCCCAAAGCAGGGGGTGGTAATTCACCCCTCCACTTT.

The CDR3 here is CASSSGTENQPQHF. The CDR3 coding sequence is TGTGCCAGCAGCTCCGGGACAGAGAATCAGCCCCAGCATTTT. This sequence joins TRBV7-9 and TRBJ1-5, with 7 bases aligning to TRBD1. The germline V gene encodes CDR1 SEHNR and CDR2 FQNEAQ (reference sequence). The CDR3 loop spans 14 amino acids. With 4 bases clipped from V and 4 bases from J, the junction kept 4 bases outside the gene matches.

This chain uses TRBV5-1 with TRBJ2-5; 9 bases align to TRBD1. With 3 bases clipped from V and 2 bases from J, the junction kept 8 bases outside the gene matches. CDR1 and CDR2 (germline): SGHRS, YFSETQ. The CDR3 has 16 residues. Written as DNA, the CDR3 is TGCGCCAGCAGCTCTTTAGGGACAGGGAGGCAAGAGACCCAGTACTTC. This sequence encodes CASSSLGTGRQETQYF.

This chain links TRBV9 with TRBJ2-5, with D possibly matching TRBD1 (5 bases). Trimming took 4 bases from V and 7 from J, leaving 20 bases between them. CDR1 and CDR2 (germline): SGDLS, YYNGEE. There are 15 residues in the CDR3. The CDR3 region has the DNA TGTGCCAGCAGCCCAGACAGAGGTCAGACGGGGACCCAGTACTTC. This codes for CASSPDRGQTGTQYF. Combining the CDR3 with reference TRBV9 and TRBJ2-5 gives the whole variable domain DSGVTQTPKHLITATGQRVTLRCSPRSGDLSVYWYQQSLDQGLQFLIQYYNGEERAKGNILERFSAQQFPDLHSELNLSSLELGDSALYFCASSPDRGQTGTQYFGPGTRLLVL.

Written as DNA, the CDR3 is TGCAGCGCCGAAGGGGATTGTTCACCCCTCCACTTT. It specifies CSAEGDCSPLHF. The chain is built from TRBV29-1 and TRBJ1-6; TRBD1 is a possible D gene (5 bases). CDR1 and CDR2 (germline): SQVTM, ANQGSEA. The CDR3 is 12 residues long. V was clipped by 7 bases and J by 9 bases, with 13 bases between them.